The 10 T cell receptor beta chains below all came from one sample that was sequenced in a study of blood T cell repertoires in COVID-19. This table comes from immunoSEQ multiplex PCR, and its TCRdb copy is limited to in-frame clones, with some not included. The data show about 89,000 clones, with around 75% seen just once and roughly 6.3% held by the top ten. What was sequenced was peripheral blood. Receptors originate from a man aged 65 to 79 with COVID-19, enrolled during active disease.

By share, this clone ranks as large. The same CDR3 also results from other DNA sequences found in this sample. CDR3 residues: CASSIGGGSTDTQYF. CDR3 bases: TGTGCCAGTAGTATTGGGGGGGGCTCCACAGATACGCAGTATTTT. The J gene is TRBJ2-3, the V gene TRBV19; D may be TRBD2 (7 bases). The germline gives CDR1 LNHDA, CDR2 SQIVND (reference sequence). Trimming pared 3 bases from V and 2 bases from J, leaving 12 bases between. CDR3 length: 15 amino acids.

The CDR3 here is CASSQESGNSNQPQHF. CDR3 nucleotides: TGCGCCAGCAGCCAAGAGTCAGGGAATAGCAATCAGCCCCAGCATTTT. V and J are TRBV4-3 and TRBJ1-5; a possible D gene is TRBD1 (5 bases). Germline V gene lookup returns CDR1 LGHNA and CDR2 YSLEER. This CDR3 contains 16 residues. The V and J ends lost 0 bases and 0 bases respectively, with 9 bases between them.

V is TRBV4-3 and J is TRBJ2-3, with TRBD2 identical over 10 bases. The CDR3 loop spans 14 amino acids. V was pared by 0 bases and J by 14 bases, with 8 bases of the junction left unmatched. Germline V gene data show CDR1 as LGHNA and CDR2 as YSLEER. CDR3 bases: TGCGCCAGCAGCCAAGATCTAGCGGGGGTCCCCTGGTATTTT. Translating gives CASSQDLAGVPWYF.

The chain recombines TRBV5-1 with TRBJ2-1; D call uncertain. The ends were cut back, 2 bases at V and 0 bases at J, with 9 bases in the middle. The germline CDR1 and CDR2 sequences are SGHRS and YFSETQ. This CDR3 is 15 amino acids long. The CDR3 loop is CASSFGGPSYNEQFF. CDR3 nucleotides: TGCGCCAGCAGCTTCGGTGGGCCCTCCTACAATGAGCAGTTCTTC.

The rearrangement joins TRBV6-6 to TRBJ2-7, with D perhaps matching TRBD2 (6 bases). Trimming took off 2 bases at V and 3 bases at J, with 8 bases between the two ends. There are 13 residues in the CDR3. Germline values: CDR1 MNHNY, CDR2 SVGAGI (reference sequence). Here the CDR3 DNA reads TGTGCCAGCAGTTACGGGGGGAACTACGAGCAGTACTTC. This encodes CASSYGGNYEQYF.

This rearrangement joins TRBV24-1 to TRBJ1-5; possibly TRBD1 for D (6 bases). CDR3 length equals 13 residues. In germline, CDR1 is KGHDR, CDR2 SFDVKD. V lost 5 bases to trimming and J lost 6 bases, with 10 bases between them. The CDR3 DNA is TGTGCCACCAGTGCCGACAGGTCTCAGCCCCAGCATTTT. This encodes CATSADRSQPQHF.

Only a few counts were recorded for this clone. The CDR3: CASSQETNAYEQYF. Written as DNA, the CDR3 is TGTGCCAGCAGCCAAGAGACAAACGCCTACGAGCAGTACTTC. This chain uses TRBV3-1 (or the pseudogene TRBV3-2) with TRBJ2-7; D not certain. CDR3 length equals 14 residues. Looked up from germline, CDR1 is LGHDT and CDR2 is YNNKEL (reference sequence). Trimming left V 0 bases short and J 2 bases short, with 8 bases between.

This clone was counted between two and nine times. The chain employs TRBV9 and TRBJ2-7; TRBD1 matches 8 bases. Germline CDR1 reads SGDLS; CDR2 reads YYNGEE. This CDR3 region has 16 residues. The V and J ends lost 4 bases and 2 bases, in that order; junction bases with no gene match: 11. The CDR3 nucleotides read TGTGCCAGCAGCCCTGGGTCGGGGACAGGCCCCTACGAGCAGTACTTC. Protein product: CASSPGSGTGPYEQYF.

The DNA of the CDR3 is TGTGCCAGCAGTTACGGTGTTCGGGGCAATCAGCCCCAGCATTTT. Translating it yields CASSYGVRGNQPQHF. The rearrangement joins TRBV6-2 or TRBV6-3 to TRBJ1-5; D is undetermined. Trimming removed 2 bases at V and 2 bases at J, with 10 bases between. Per the germline V gene, CDR1 is MNHEY and CDR2 is SVGEGT. The CDR3 consists of 15 residues.

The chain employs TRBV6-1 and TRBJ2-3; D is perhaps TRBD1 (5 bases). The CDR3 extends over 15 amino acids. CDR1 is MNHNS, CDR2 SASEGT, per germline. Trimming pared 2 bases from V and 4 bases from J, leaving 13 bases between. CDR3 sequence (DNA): TGTGCCAGCAGTGAACAGGGTCGTTGGCCAGATACGCAGTATTTT. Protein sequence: CASSEQGRWPDTQYF.